The clone carrying this T cell receptor (beta chain) was seen ten or more times. Authors' analysis steps: Amplification of reference gene primers was used by the study to estimate nucleated cell counts. Measured with immunoSEQ multiplex PCR; TCRdb has only the in-frame clones, and not every one. V, J and clone size are taken as reported in that table, and D and trimming were inferred from the DNA itself. The sample includes fewer than 300,000 clones, roughly 85% seen only once; the top ten take under 3%. The trim removed 0 bases at V and 3 bases at J, leaving 10 bases unmatched. The CDR3 is 18 residues long. CDR1 is KGHSH, CDR2 LQKENI, per germline. The sample is drawn from a study of blood T cell repertoires in COVID-19. Study as a whole: Samples of COVID-19 (acute and convalescent) were obtained from the United States, Italy and Spain. In each case, the material was cDNA or gDNA derived from T cells, B-cell-depleted T cells, or PBMCs.

The receptor comes from a woman in her 70s with active or convalescent COVID-19. The rearrangement uses TRBV18 and TRBJ2-2; 7 bases are a match to TRBD2. Sequencing used peripheral blood. Here the CDR3 reads CASSPPGGSSGYTGELFF. DNA of the CDR3: TGTGCCAGCTCACCACCGGGAGGGTCTAGCGGCTACACCGGGGAGCTGTTTTTT.